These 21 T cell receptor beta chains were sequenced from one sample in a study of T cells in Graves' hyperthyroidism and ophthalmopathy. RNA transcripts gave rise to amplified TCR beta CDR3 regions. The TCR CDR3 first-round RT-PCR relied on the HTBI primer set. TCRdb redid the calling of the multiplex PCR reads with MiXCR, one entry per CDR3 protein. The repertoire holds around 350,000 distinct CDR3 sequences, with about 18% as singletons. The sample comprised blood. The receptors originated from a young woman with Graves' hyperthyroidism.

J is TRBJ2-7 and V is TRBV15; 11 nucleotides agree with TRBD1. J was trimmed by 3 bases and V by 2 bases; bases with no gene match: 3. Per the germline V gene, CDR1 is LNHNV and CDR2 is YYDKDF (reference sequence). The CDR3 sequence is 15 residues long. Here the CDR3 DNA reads TGTGCCACCAGCAGACCGGGACAGGGGGACTACGAGCAGTACTTC. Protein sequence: CATSRPGQGDYEQYF.

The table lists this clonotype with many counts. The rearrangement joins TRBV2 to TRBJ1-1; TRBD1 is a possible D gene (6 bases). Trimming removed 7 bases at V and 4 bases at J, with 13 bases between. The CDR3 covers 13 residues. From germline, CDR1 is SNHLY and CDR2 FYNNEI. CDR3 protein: CASNDRSGTEAFF. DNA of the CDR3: TGTGCCAGCAATGACAGGTCTGGCACTGAAGCTTTCTTT.

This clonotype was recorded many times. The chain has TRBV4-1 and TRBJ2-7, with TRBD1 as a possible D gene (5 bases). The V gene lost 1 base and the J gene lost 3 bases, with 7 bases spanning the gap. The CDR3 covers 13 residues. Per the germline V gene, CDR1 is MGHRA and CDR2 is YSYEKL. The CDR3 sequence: CASSQADSYEQYF. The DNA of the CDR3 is TGCGCCAGCAGCCAAGCAGACAGCTACGAGCAGTACTTC.

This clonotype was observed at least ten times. The CDR3 spells CASRTFTGLGGYTF. The DNA of the CDR3 is TGTGCCAGCAGGACGTTTACAGGCCTAGGGGGCTACACCTTC. The genes are TRBV25-1 and TRBJ1-2; TRBD1 might be the D (5 bases). Germline V lookup: CDR1 MGHDK, CDR2 SYGVNS. Trimming took 6 bases from V and 8 from J, leaving 19 bases between them. This CDR3 comprises 14 residues.

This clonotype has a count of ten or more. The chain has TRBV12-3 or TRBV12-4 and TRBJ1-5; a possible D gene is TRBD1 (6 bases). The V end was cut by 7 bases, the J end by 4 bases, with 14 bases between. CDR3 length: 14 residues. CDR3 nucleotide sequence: TGTGCCAGCACAAAAGGGACACCAAATCAGCCCCAGCATTTT. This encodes CASTKGTPNQPQHF.

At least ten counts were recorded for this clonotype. CDR3 sequence (DNA): TGTGCCAGCTCAACGGGACTAGCGGGGGTCGACGAACCCTGGGAGACCCAGTACTTC. It is translated as CASSTGLAGVDEPWETQYF. V usage is TRBV18 and J usage is TRBJ2-5; 14 bases map to TRBD2. Trimming removed 5 bases from V and 5 bases from J; junction bases left unmatched: 16. This CDR3 spans 19 amino acids. Germline V gene lookup returns CDR1 KGHSH and CDR2 LQKENI.

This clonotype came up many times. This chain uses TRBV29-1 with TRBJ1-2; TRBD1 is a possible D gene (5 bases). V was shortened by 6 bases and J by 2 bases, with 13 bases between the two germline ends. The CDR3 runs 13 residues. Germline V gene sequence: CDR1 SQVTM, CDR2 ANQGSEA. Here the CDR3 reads CSVSRGTNYGYTF. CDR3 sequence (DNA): TGCAGCGTATCAAGAGGGACGAACTATGGCTACACCTTC.

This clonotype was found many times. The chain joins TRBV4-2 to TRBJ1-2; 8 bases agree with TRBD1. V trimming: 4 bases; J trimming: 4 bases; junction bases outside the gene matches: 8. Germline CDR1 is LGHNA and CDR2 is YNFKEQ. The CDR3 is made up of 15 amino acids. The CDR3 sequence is CASSRIGQGTYGYTF. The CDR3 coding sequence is TGTGCCAGCAGCCGAATCGGACAGGGTACCTATGGCTACACCTTC.

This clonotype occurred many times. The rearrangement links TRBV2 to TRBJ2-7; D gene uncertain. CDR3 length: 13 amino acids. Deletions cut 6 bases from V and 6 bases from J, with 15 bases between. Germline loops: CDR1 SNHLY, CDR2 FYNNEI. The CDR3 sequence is CASRERSDAEQYF. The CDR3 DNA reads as TGTGCCAGCAGAGAACGAAGCGATGCCGAGCAGTACTTC.

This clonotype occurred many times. CDR3 bases: TGTGCCAGCAGCTTAGATCTCGGGGGCGGCTACACCTTC. This encodes CASSLDLGGGYTF. The genes are TRBV11-2 and TRBJ1-2, with a weak D call TRBD1 (6 bases). Germline assignment: CDR1 SGHAT and CDR2 FQNNGV. The CDR3 totals 13 residues. V dropped 0 bases and J dropped 8 bases, with 10 bases sitting between them.

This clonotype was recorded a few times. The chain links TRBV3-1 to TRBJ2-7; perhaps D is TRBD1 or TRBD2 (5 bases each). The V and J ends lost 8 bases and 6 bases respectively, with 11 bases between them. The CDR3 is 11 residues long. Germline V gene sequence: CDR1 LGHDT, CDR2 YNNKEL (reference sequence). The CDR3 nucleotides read TGTGCCAGCGCCGGGACGGGCGAGCAGTACTTC. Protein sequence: CASAGTGEQYF.

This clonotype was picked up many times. The DNA of the CDR3 is TGTGCCAGCAGTTTGAGGGGCAGGGAAGAGACCCAGTACTTC. Translated: CASSLRGREETQYF. The chain carries TRBV12-3 or TRBV12-4 and TRBJ2-5, with D possibly being TRBD1 or TRBD2 (5 bases each). CDR3 size: 14 residues. V was cut by 3 bases and J by 3 bases, with 11 bases left in between.

The CDR3 is CASSLGWARDTEAFF. CDR3 nucleotides: TGTGCCAGCAGCTTAGGCTGGGCGCGTGACACTGAAGCTTTCTTT. This sequence joins TRBV7-2 and TRBJ1-1; D not certain. Looked up from germline, CDR1 is SGHTA and CDR2 is FQGNSA. The CDR3 covers 15 residues. With 1 base removed from V and 3 bases from J, the gap between germline ends came to 12 bases.

CDR3 in DNA: TGTGCCAGCAGTTATCAGATCATATACGGTGGCGAGCAGTACTTC. This encodes CASSYQIIYGGEQYF. This chain uses TRBV6-2 or TRBV6-3 with TRBJ2-7; D not certain. CDR3 length: 15 amino acids. Trimming took off 3 bases at V and 6 bases at J, with 18 bases between the two ends. In germline, CDR1 is MNHEY, CDR2 SVGEGT.

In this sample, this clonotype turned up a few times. CDR3 sequence reads: CSASPGGADGYTF. CDR3 DNA: TGCAGTGCTAGCCCCGGGGGCGCGGATGGCTACACCTTC. This chain links TRBV20-1 with TRBJ1-2, with a possible D match to TRBD1 (6 bases). Deletions cut 3 bases from V and 6 bases from J, with 14 bases between. The CDR3 consists of 13 residues. CDR1 DFQATT and CDR2 SNEGSKA come from the germline V gene (reference sequence).

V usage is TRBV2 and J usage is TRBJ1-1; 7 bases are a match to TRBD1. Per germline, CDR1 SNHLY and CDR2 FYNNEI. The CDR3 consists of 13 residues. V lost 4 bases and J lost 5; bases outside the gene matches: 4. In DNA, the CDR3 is TGTGCCAGCAGTGCACCGGGACAGACTGAAGCTTTCTTT. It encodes CASSAPGQTEAFF.

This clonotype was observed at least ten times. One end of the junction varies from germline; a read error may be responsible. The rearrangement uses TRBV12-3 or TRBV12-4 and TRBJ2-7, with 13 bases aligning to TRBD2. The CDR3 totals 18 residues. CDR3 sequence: CASSPRALLAGGPYGQYF. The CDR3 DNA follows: TGTGCCAGCAGCCCACGCGCCTTACTAGCGGGGGGGCCATACGGGCAGTACTTC.

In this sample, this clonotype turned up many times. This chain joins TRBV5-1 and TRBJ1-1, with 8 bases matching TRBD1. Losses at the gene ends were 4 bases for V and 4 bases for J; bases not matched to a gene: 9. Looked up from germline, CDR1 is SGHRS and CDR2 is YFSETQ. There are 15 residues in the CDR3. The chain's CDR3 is CASSDGQGFVTEAFF. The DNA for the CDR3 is TGCGCCAGCAGCGACGGACAGGGATTCGTCACTGAAGCTTTCTTT.

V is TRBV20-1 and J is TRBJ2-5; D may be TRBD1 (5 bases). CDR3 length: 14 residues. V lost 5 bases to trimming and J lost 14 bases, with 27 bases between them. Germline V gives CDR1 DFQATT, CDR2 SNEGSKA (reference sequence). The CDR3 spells CSAPFLDTRSHQYF. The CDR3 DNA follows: TGCAGTGCTCCTTTTCTGGACACCCGCTCCCACCAATACTTC.

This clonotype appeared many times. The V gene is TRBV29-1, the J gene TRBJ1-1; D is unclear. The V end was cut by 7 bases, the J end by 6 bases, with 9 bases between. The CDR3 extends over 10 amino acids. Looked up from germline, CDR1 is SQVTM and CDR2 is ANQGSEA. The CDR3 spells CSASEPEAFF. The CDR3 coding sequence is TGCAGCGCAAGTGAGCCTGAAGCTTTCTTT.

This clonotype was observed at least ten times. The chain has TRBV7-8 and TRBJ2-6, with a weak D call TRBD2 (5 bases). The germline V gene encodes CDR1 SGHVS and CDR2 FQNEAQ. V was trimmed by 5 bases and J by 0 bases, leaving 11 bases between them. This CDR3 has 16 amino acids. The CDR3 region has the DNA TGTGCCAGCAGCGTCCGGGAAAACTCTGGGGCCAACGTCCTGACTTTC. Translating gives CASSVRENSGANVLTF.